These 27 T cell receptor beta chains were all obtained from the same sample, sequenced in a study of T-cell memory formation after mild COVID-19. MiXCR, run by TCRdb on the 5' RACE reads, gives a single entry per CDR3 protein. The sample includes fewer than 700,000 distinct CDR3 sequences, roughly 22% of them seen just once. The sequenced material came from PBMCs or a T cell subset sorted from them (not recorded which). The receptor source for this set is an adult woman who had mild COVID-19 (a few samples of this study predate the infection). Cell type and time point are not known.

This clonotype has only a few counts. This chain connects TRBV5-1 to TRBJ2-3; the match to TRBD1 covers 10 bases. Germline loops: CDR1 SGHRS, CDR2 YFSETQ. V was pared by 4 bases and J by 3 bases, with 11 bases of the junction left unmatched. The CDR3 is 17 amino acids. Here the CDR3 DNA reads TGCGCCAGCAGCGTAAGGCCACCGGGACAGGGGACAGATACGCAGTATTTT. Residues: CASSVRPPGQGTDTQYF.

CDR3 coding DNA: TGTGCCAGCAGCCTCTTAGGGGGCAGTGCCTATGGCTACACCTTC. The encoded protein is CASSLLGGSAYGYTF. This chain links TRBV14 with TRBJ1-2, with 7 bases that match TRBD1. V shed 4 bases, J shed 4 bases, and the junction held 9 bases outside the gene matches. Germline lookup yields CDR1 SGHDN and CDR2 FVKESK. The CDR3 has 15 amino acids.

The rearrangement uses TRBV12-3 or TRBV12-4 and TRBJ2-7; TRBD1 matches at 8 bases. The CDR3 contains 15 residues. The ends lost 6 bases at V and 3 bases at J; junction bases unmatched: 10. CDR3 sequence (DNA): TGTGCCAGCAGCTATCAAGGACAGGGAAGCTACGAGCAGTACTTC. Protein product: CASSYQGQGSYEQYF.

In its sample, this clonotype was seen a few times. The chain employs TRBV27 and TRBJ2-7; 9 bases are shared with TRBD2. The germline V gene encodes CDR1 MNHEY and CDR2 SMNVEV (reference sequence). This CDR3 has 18 amino acids. The V gene end was trimmed by 1 base and the J gene end by 0 bases; junction bases not matched to a gene: 10. CDR3 sequence: CASSLYVTSGPSSYEQYF. CDR3 nucleotide sequence: TGTGCCAGCAGTTTATATGTCACTAGCGGGCCTAGCTCCTACGAGCAGTACTTC.

The DNA of the CDR3 is TGTGCCAGCACCACCGATTGGTCCGGGACAGGACCTTCACCCCTCCACTTT. Amino acid sequence: CASTTDWSGTGPSPLHF. V usage is TRBV12-3 or TRBV12-4 and J usage is TRBJ1-6; 8 bases are a match to TRBD1. This CDR3 spans 17 amino acids. Trimming cost V 7 bases and J 9 bases; bases outside gene matches: 17.

This clonotype was observed a few times. V gene TRBV29-1 combines with J gene TRBJ2-1; weak D call: TRBD2 (6 bases). This CDR3 has 14 amino acids. Looked up from germline, CDR1 is SQVTM and CDR2 is ANQGSEA. V was trimmed by 6 bases and J by 8 bases, leaving 20 bases between them. This chain's CDR3 is CSVVRDSRWDEQFF. The CDR3 DNA reads as TGCAGCGTCGTACGGGACTCCCGGTGGGATGAGCAGTTCTTC.

The J gene is TRBJ2-5, the V gene TRBV6-6; 7 nucleotides align to TRBD2. V was clipped by 10 bases and J by 3 bases; unmatched bases: 14. The CDR3 covers 15 residues. Germline values: CDR1 MNHNY, CDR2 SVGAGI (reference sequence). CDR3 nucleotides: TGTGCCACCATCCTGGGAGGGCTATTAGAAGAGACCCAGTACTTC. Translated: CATILGGLLEETQYF.

The gene calls are TRBV30 and TRBJ2-4; either TRBD1 or TRBD2 may fit D (5 bases each). With 4 bases removed from V and 14 bases from J, the gap between germline ends came to 21 bases. The V gene's germline CDR1 is GTSNPN and CDR2 SVGIG (reference sequence). The length of the CDR3 is 13 residues. The CDR3 region is CAWNKGPDLMEYF. CDR3 coding DNA: TGTGCCTGGAACAAGGGACCCGACTTGATGGAGTACTTC.

The chain is built from TRBV4-1 and TRBJ2-5, with TRBD1 identical over 10 bases. This CDR3 region has 18 residues. Losses at the gene ends were 2 bases for V and 3 bases for J; bases not matched to a gene: 12. The germline V gene encodes CDR1 MGHRA and CDR2 YSYEKL. CDR3 residues: CASSQTPTGGQGKETQYF. The CDR3 nucleotides are TGCGCCAGCAGCCAAACTCCCACGGGGGGACAGGGGAAAGAGACCCAGTACTTC.

This clonotype appeared a few times. This chain uses TRBV28 with TRBJ2-2; 11 nucleotides agree with TRBD1. Germline CDR1 and CDR2: MDHEN and SYDVKM. After removal of 2 bases from V and 7 bases from J, the junction contained 3 bases not matched to a gene. The CDR3 length is 15 residues. The CDR3 reads CASSLSGTGGGELFF. In nucleotides, the CDR3 is TGTGCCAGCAGTTTAAGTGGGACAGGGGGCGGGGAGCTGTTTTTT.

The CDR3 protein is CASSPPGLAENEQFF. Written as DNA, the CDR3 is TGCGCCAGCAGCCCGCCGGGACTAGCGGAAAATGAGCAGTTCTTC. The V and J genes are TRBV5-1 and TRBJ2-1, with 11 bases that match TRBD2. The CDR3 contains 15 residues. The germline gives CDR1 SGHRS, CDR2 YFSETQ. V lost 4 bases, J lost 7 bases, and 7 bases stayed unmatched.

The sample holds a few counts of this clonotype. The chain combines TRBV24-1 with TRBJ1-3, with a possible D match to TRBD1 (5 bases). Germline V gene data show CDR1 as KGHDR and CDR2 as SFDVKD. Trimming took 4 bases from V and 4 from J, leaving 10 bases between them. The CDR3 loop spans 14 amino acids. CDR3 in DNA: TGTGCCACCAGTGACAGGGCCTCCGGAAACACCATATATTTT. The encoded protein is CATSDRASGNTIYF.

This clonotype was counted between two and nine times. V gene TRBV20-1 combines with J gene TRBJ1-1; D is perhaps TRBD1 (5 bases). The CDR3 spans 13 residues. Between the trimmed V and J ends, which lost 3 bases and 2 bases, there was a span of 10 bases. In germline, CDR1 is DFQATT, CDR2 SNEGSKA (reference sequence). The CDR3 region has the DNA TGCAGTGCTAGCCAGGGTGTCAACACTGAAGCTTTCTTT. It translates to CSASQGVNTEAFF.

This clonotype was counted between two and nine times. This chain joins TRBV29-1 and TRBJ1-2, with 7 bases identical to TRBD1. Germline V gene sequence: CDR1 SQVTM, CDR2 ANQGSEA. The CDR3 covers 14 residues. With 4 bases clipped from V and 1 base from J, the junction kept 6 bases outside the gene matches. The CDR3 nucleotides are TGCAGCGTTGGAATGGGACAGATTAACTATGGCTACACCTTC. It encodes CSVGMGQINYGYTF.

There are a few counts of this clonotype. CDR3 loop: CASSLGMDRRLGQPQHF. The CDR3 DNA sequence: TGTGCCAGCAGCTTGGGAATGGACAGACGGTTAGGTCAGCCCCAGCATTTT. The rearrangement uses TRBV7-9 and TRBJ1-5, with D maybe TRBD1 (6 bases). Per germline, CDR1 SEHNR and CDR2 FQNEAQ (reference sequence). The V end lost 3 bases, the J end lost 6 bases, and 21 bases lay between the germline ends. The length of the CDR3 is 17 residues. Full variable domain (rest looked up from reference TRBV7-9 and TRBJ1-5): DTGVSQNPRHKITKRGQNVTFRCDPISEHNRLYWYRQTLGQGPEFLTYFQNEAQLEKSRLLSDRFSAERPKGSFSTLEIQRTEQGDSAMYLCASSLGMDRRLGQPQHFGDGTRLSIL.

This clonotype was picked up a small number of times. The chain joins TRBV6-1 to TRBJ1-5; 7 bases align to TRBD1. Germline CDR1 MNHNS, CDR2 SASEGT. The CDR3 has 15 residues. J was trimmed by 2 bases and V by 4 bases; bases with no gene match: 5. The CDR3 here is CASSGYRGGNQPQHF. The CDR3 region has the DNA TGTGCCAGCAGTGGGTACAGGGGTGGCAATCAGCCCCAGCATTTT.

The rearrangement uses TRBV11-2 and TRBJ2-3; D not certain. CDR1 SGHAT and CDR2 FQNNGV come from the germline V gene. The CDR3 length is 14 residues. Trimming took off 2 bases at V and 6 bases at J, with 12 bases between the two ends. The CDR3 loop reads CASSLNTGLDTQYF. DNA for the CDR3: TGTGCCAGCAGCTTAAACACGGGTTTGGATACGCAGTATTTT.

This clonotype has only a few counts. The chain couples TRBV15 to TRBJ2-3, with 7 positions matching TRBD2. The V and J ends lost 3 bases and 8 bases, in that order; junction bases with no gene match: 8. Germline CDR1 reads LNHNV; CDR2 reads YYDKDF (reference sequence). There are 14 residues in the CDR3. The CDR3: CATSSASGVFTQYF. The CDR3 coding sequence is TGTGCCACCAGCAGTGCAAGCGGGGTCTTTACGCAGTATTTT.

A few counts support this clonotype. This sequence joins TRBV6-6 and TRBJ1-1, with a tentative D call TRBD1 (6 bases). This CDR3 region has 13 residues. V shed 6 bases and J shed 4 bases, with 12 bases lying between them. Germline-derived CDR1 and CDR2 are MNHNY and SVGAGI (reference sequence). In DNA form, the CDR3 reads TGTGCCAGCAGAACAGGGAAGGGCACTGAAGCTTTCTTT. Protein product: CASRTGKGTEAFF.

In this sample, this clonotype turned up a few times. The chain carries TRBV27 and TRBJ2-2, with TRBD2 matching over 7 bases. Germline trimming cut 5 bases from V and 6 bases from J; bases unmatched to any gene: 3. The CDR3 has 13 residues. Per germline, CDR1 MNHEY and CDR2 SMNVEV (reference sequence). CDR3 sequence: CASSRTRAGELFF. The CDR3 coding sequence is TGTGCCAGCAGTCGGACTAGGGCCGGGGAGCTGTTTTTT.

This clonotype was detected only once. The rearrangement joins TRBV7-8 to TRBJ2-5; TRBD2 might be the D (7 bases). Germline CDR1 reads SGHVS; CDR2 reads FQNEAQ. CDR3 length equals 14 residues. The V and J ends lost 5 bases and 5 bases respectively, with 15 bases between them. The CDR3 DNA reads TGTGCCAGCAGCCCCGGGGGGCAGATGGAGACCCAGTACTTC. Amino acids: CASSPGGQMETQYF.

This clonotype has only a few counts. The chain links TRBV7-9 to TRBJ2-1, with a tentative D call TRBD2 (5 bases). CDR1 and CDR2 (germline): SEHNR, FQNEAQ (reference sequence). The CDR3 runs 15 residues. The V and J ends lost 5 bases and 2 bases respectively, with 13 bases between them. The CDR3 nucleotides are TGTGCCAGCAGCGAGGGTGGCAACCCCTACAATGAGCAGTTCTTC. Protein product: CASSEGGNPYNEQFF.

This clonotype was found a few times. This sequence joins TRBV5-1 and TRBJ2-2, with D perhaps TRBD1 (5 bases). The germline gives CDR1 SGHRS, CDR2 YFSETQ. The germline V and J ends were trimmed by 0 bases and 2 bases, with 11 bases remaining between them. This CDR3 is 16 amino acids long. CDR3 loop: CASSLGSRTNTGELFF. The DNA for the CDR3 is TGCGCCAGCAGCTTGGGGTCCAGGACAAACACCGGGGAGCTGTTTTTT. Full variable domain (rest looked up from reference TRBV5-1 and TRBJ2-2): KAGVTQTPRYLIKTRGQQVTLSCSPISGHRSVSWYQQTPGQGLQFLFEYFSETQRNKGNFPGRFSGRQFSNSRSEMNVSTLELGDSALYLCASSLGSRTNTGELFFGEGSRLTVL.

This rearrangement joins TRBV19 to TRBJ2-7; D perhaps matches TRBD1 (5 bases). This CDR3 is built from 14 residues. Looked up from germline, CDR1 is LNHDA and CDR2 is SQIVND (reference sequence). The ends were cut back, 1 base at V and 2 bases at J, with 9 bases in the middle. The CDR3 reads CASSIADRTYEQYF. The DNA for the CDR3 is TGTGCCAGTAGTATAGCCGACAGAACCTACGAGCAGTACTTC. Full variable domain (remainder filled in from reference TRBV19 and TRBJ2-7): DGGITQSPKYLFRKEGQNVTLSCEQNLNHDAMYWYRQDPGQGLRLIYYSQIVNDFQKGDIAEGYSVSREKKESFPLTVTSAQKNPTAFYLCASSIADRTYEQYFGPGTRLTVT.

This clonotype was picked up a small number of times. The chain combines TRBV15 with TRBJ2-1, with a possible D match to TRBD2 (6 bases). Trimming took off 5 bases at V and 9 bases at J, with 14 bases between the two ends. The CDR3 has 13 amino acids. The germline gives CDR1 LNHNV, CDR2 YYDKDF (reference sequence). The CDR3 reads CATSRGEEGEQFF. DNA for the CDR3: TGTGCCACCAGCCGTGGAGAGGAGGGTGAGCAGTTCTTC.

The rearrangement joins TRBV5-1 to TRBJ1-2, with 9 nucleotides matching TRBD1. V was clipped by 7 bases and J by 3 bases; unmatched bases: 13. Germline V lookup: CDR1 SGHRS, CDR2 YFSETQ. The CDR3 runs to 16 residues. CDR3 residues: CASAPGQGFGDYGYTF. CDR3 sequence (DNA): TGCGCCAGCGCCCCGGGACAGGGATTTGGGGACTATGGCTACACCTTC.

V usage is TRBV5-4 and J usage is TRBJ1-1; 11 positions match TRBD1. Germline V gene sequence: CDR1 SGHNT, CDR2 YYREEE (reference sequence). This CDR3 comprises 15 residues. After removal of 4 bases from V and 4 bases from J, the junction contained 6 bases not matched to a gene. CDR3 in amino acids: CASSRPGTGGTEAFF. The CDR3 DNA is TGTGCCAGCAGCCGTCCCGGGACAGGGGGCACTGAAGCTTTCTTT.